This T cell receptor (beta chain) emerged from a study of neurological immune-mediated disorders. TCRdb ran MiXCR on the 5' RACE reads and lists one entry per CDR3 protein. This table holds tens of thousands of distinct CDR3 sequences, about a tenth found once. This clonotype was recorded at least ten times. Germline V lookup: CDR1 DFQATT, CDR2 SNEGSKA (reference sequence). V lost 5 bases and J 0 bases, leaving 8 bases between the germline ends. CDR3 length equals 13 residues. This chain uses TRBV20-1 with TRBJ1-5; D may be TRBD1 (5 bases). Material for sequencing was PBMCs. This TCR was sampled from a woman aged 25 to 45 with HTLV-1-associated myelopathy (HAM/TSP). The CDR3 here is CSAQTASNQPQHF. In DNA form, the CDR3 reads TGCAGTGCTCAGACAGCTAGCAATCAGCCCCAGCATTTT.